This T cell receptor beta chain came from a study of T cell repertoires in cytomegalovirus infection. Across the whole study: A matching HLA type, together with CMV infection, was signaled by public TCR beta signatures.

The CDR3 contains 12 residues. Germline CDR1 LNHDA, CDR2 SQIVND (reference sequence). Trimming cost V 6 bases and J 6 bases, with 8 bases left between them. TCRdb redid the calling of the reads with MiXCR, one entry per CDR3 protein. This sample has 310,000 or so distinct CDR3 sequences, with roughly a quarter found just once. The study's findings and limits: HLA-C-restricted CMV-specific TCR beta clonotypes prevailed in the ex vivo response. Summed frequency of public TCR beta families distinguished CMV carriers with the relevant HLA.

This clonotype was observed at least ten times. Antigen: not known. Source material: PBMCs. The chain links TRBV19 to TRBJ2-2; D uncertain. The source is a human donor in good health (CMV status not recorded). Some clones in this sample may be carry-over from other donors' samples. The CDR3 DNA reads TGTGCCAGTAGGCCGACTCCCGGGGAGCTGTTTTTT. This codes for CASRPTPGELFF.